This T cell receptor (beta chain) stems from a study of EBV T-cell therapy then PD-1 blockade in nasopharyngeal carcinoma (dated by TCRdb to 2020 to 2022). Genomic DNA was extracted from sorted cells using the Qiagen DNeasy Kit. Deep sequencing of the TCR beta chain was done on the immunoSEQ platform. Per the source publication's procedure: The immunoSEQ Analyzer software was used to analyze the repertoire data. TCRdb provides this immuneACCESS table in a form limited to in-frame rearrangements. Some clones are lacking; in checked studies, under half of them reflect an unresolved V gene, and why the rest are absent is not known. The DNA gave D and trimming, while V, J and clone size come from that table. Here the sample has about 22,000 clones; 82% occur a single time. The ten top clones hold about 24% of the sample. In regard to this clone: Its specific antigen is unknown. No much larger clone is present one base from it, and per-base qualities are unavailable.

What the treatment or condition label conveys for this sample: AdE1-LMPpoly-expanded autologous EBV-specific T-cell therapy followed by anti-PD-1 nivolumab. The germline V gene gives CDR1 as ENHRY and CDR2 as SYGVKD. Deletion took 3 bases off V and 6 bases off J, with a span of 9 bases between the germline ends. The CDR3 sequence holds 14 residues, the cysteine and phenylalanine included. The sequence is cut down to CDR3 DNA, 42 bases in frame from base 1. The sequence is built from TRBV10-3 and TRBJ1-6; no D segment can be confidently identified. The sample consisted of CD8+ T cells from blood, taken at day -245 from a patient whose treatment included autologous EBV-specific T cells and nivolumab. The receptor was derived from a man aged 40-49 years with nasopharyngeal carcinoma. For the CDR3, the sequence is CAISDKGGNSPLHF. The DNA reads TGTGCCATCAGTGACAAAGGTGGTAATTCACCCCTCCACTTT.